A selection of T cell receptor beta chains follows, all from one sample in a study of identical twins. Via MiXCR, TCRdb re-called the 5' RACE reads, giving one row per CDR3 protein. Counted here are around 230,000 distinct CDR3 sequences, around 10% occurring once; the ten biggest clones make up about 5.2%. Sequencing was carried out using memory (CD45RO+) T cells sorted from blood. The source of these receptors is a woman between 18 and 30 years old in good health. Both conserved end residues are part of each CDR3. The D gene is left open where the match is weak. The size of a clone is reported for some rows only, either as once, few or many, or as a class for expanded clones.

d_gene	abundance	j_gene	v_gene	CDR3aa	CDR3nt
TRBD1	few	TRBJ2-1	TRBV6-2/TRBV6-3	CASSYSEDRAAFRYNEQFF	TGTGCCAGCAGTTACTCGGAGGACAGGGCGGCTTTTCGATACAATGAGCAGTTCTTC
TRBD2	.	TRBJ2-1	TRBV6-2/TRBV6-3	CASSRGTSEGRGHEQFF	TGTGCCAGCAGTAGGGGGACTAGCGAGGGAAGGGGCCATGAGCAGTTCTTC
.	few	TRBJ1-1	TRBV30	CAWTTTGLEAFF	TGTGCCTGGACCACGACAGGACTTGAAGCTTTCTTT
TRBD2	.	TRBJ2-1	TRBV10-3	CAISEALAGNNEQFF	TGTGCCATCAGTGAGGCACTAGCGGGAAACAATGAGCAGTTCTTC
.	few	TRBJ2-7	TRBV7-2	CASSFRTTSTEQYF	TGTGCCAGCAGCTTTCGGACTACCAGTACCGAGCAGTACTTC
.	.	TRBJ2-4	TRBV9	CASSATASKNIQYF	TGTGCCAGCAGCGCTACAGCTTCCAAAAACATTCAGTACTTC
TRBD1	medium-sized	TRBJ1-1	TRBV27	CASSGGQGGYTEAFF	TGTGCCAGCAGTGGGGGACAGGGAGGGTACACTGAAGCTTTCTTT
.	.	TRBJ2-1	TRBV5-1	CASRLRPQGGYNEQFF	TGCGCCAGCAGACTCCGTCCCCAGGGGGGTTACAATGAGCAGTTCTTC
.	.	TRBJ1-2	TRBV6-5	CASSYSDGYGYTF	TGTGCCAGCAGTTACTCGGATGGCTATGGCTACACCTTC
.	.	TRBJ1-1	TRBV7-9	CASTRTLNTEAFF	TGTGCCAGCACCAGGACACTGAACACTGAAGCTTTCTTT
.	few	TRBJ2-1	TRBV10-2	CASSAGNYNEQFF	TGCGCCAGCAGTGCAGGGAACTACAATGAGCAGTTCTTC
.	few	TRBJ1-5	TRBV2	CASSVGGDVQPQHF	TGTGCCAGCAGTGTAGGCGGAGATGTTCAGCCCCAGCATTTT
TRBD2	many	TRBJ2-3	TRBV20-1	CSASPTRGAGSTDTQYF	TGCAGTGCTAGCCCAACGCGGGGGGCGGGGAGCACAGATACGCAGTATTTT
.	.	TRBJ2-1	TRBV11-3	CASRDPGYNEQFF	TGTGCCAGCAGAGACCCTGGTTACAATGAGCAGTTCTTC
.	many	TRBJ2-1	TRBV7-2	CASSLTGDPYNEQFF	TGTGCCAGCAGCTTAACGGGGGACCCTTACAATGAGCAGTTCTTC
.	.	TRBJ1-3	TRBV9	CASSGGGTSGNTIYF	TGTGCCAGCAGTGGTGGTGGGACATCTGGAAACACCATATATTTT
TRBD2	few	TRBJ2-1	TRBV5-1	CASSLALIAGGNYNEQFF	TGCGCCAGCAGCTTGGCCCTGATAGCGGGAGGTAATTACAATGAGCAGTTCTTC
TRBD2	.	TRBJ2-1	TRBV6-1	CASSGLAGTSYNEQFF	TGTGCCAGCAGCGGACTAGCGGGTACCTCCTACAATGAGCAGTTCTTC
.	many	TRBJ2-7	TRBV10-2	CASLGHLSSYEQYF	TGCGCCAGCCTAGGACACTTGAGCTCCTACGAGCAGTACTTC
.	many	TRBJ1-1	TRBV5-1	CASSRTANTEAFF	TGCGCCAGCAGCCGGACGGCGAACACTGAAGCTTTCTTT
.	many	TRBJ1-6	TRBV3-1	CASSQEYRPPLHF	TGTGCCAGCAGCCAAGAGTACAGGCCACCCCTCCACTTT
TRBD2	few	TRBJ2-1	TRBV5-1	CASSLPGLAVSYNEQFF	TGCGCCAGCAGCCTACCCGGACTAGCGGTCTCCTACAATGAGCAGTTCTTC
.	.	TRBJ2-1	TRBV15	CATSRDQFHEQFF	TGTGCCACCAGCAGAGATCAGTTCCATGAGCAGTTCTTC
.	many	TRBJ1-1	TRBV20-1	CSARDRWDTEAFF	TGCAGTGCTAGAGATCGTTGGGACACTGAAGCTTTCTTT
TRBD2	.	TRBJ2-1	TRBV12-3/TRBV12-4	CASRGIAGDGNEQFF	TGTGCCAGCAGAGGCATAGCGGGAGATGGCAATGAGCAGTTCTTC
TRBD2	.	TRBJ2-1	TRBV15	CATSTWGGNEQFF	TGTGCCACCAGTACGTGGGGGGGCAATGAGCAGTTCTTC
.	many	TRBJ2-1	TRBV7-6	CASSPPLMAQFF	TGTGCCAGCAGCCCCCCGCTGATGGCTCAGTTCTTC
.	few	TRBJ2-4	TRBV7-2	CASSLAQAGIIQYF	TGTGCCAGCAGCTTAGCGCAGGCAGGGATCATTCAGTACTTC
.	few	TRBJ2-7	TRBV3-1	CASSQAPQGSEQYF	TGTGCCAGCAGCCAGGCTCCGCAGGGCAGCGAGCAGTACTTC
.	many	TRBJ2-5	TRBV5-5	CASSFSTWETQYF	TGTGCCAGCAGCTTCTCTACGTGGGAGACCCAGTACTTC
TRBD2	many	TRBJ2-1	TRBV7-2	CASSSGGFAEQFF	TGTGCCAGCAGCTCGGGGGGATTCGCTGAGCAGTTCTTC
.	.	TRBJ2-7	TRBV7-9	CASGTAGEQYF	TGTGCCAGCGGGACAGCGGGGGAGCAGTACTTC
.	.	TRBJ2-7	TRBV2	CASSDQGTTYEQYF	TGTGCCAGCAGTGATCAGGGGACAACCTACGAGCAGTACTTC
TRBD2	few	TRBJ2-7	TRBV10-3	CAISGGLAADEQYF	TGTGCCATCTCTGGGGGACTAGCGGCAGACGAGCAGTACTTC
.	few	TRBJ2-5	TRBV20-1	CSARDRGGWETQYF	TGCAGTGCTAGAGATCGAGGAGGTTGGGAGACCCAGTACTTC
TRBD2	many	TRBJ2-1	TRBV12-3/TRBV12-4	CASSSRRTSLLAGVPNEQFF	TGTGCCAGCAGTTCCCGGCGGACATCCCTGCTAGCGGGAGTTCCCAATGAGCAGTTCTTC
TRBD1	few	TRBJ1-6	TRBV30	CAWSPPTGYNSPLHF	TGTGCCTGGAGTCCGCCGACAGGGTATAATTCACCCCTCCACTTT
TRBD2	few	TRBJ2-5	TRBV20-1	CSQREVQETQYF	TGCAGTCAGCGGGAGGTCCAAGAGACCCAGTACTTC
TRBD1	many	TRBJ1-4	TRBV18	CASSPQQGTNEKLFF	TGTGCCAGCTCGCCTCAACAGGGGACTAATGAAAAACTGTTTTTT
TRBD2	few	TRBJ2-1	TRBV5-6	CASRPGTSAINEQFF	TGTGCCAGCAGACCCGGGACTAGCGCCATTAATGAGCAGTTCTTC
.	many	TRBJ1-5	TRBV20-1	CSARQGRRPQHF	TGCAGTGCTAGACAGGGACGCCGGCCCCAGCATTTT
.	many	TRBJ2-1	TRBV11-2	CASSLVTGPLGEQFF	TGTGCCAGCAGCTTAGTCACAGGTCCCTTGGGGGAGCAGTTCTTC
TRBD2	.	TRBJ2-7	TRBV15	CATSRGTGLAYEQYF	TGTGCCACCAGCAGAGGAACGGGACTAGCCTACGAGCAGTACTTC
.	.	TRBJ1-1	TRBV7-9	CASSLGPSEAFF	TGTGCCAGCAGCTTAGGACCGTCTGAAGCTTTCTTT
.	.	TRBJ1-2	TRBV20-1	CSSDPRAGYTF	TGCAGCTCGGACCCCCGCGCTGGCTACACCTTC